The TCR beta chain under discussion was sequenced for a study of blood T cell repertoires in COVID-19. Study background: PBMCs, B-cell-depleted T cells, or T cells provided the cDNA or gDNA that made up the material.

In this sample, this clone turned up once. Participants were placed into cohorts based on the clinical history they reported. Authors' analysis steps: For nucleated cells, counts were estimated from reference gene primer amplification. Sequencing was performed with immunoSEQ multiplex PCR; in TCRdb, only in-frame clones are kept and a portion is missing. V, J and clone size are those of that table, while D and trimming were read from the DNA. Here the sample spans 200,000 to 250,000 clones, 90% being singletons. V shed 7 bases, J shed 0 bases, and the junction held 4 bases outside the gene matches. The CDR3 is 14 amino acids. Germline assignment: CDR1 LNHDA and CDR2 SQIVND (reference sequence).

Input material: PBMCs or T cells enriched from blood (not recorded which). This sequence was found in a man aged 25-45 years who had been exposed to COVID-19. The chain has TRBV19 and TRBJ1-1; TRBD1 agrees at 8 bases. CDR3 DNA: TGTGCCAGTACCCCGACAGGGGTGAACACTGAAGCTTTCTTT. This gives the protein CASTPTGVNTEAFF. The complete variable domain, with remaining parts taken from reference TRBV19 and TRBJ1-1, reads DGGITQSPKYLFRKEGQNVTLSCEQNLNHDAMYWYRQDPGQGLRLIYYSQIVNDFQKGDIAEGYSVSREKKESFPLTVTSAQKNPTAFYLCASTPTGVNTEAFFGQGTRLTVV.